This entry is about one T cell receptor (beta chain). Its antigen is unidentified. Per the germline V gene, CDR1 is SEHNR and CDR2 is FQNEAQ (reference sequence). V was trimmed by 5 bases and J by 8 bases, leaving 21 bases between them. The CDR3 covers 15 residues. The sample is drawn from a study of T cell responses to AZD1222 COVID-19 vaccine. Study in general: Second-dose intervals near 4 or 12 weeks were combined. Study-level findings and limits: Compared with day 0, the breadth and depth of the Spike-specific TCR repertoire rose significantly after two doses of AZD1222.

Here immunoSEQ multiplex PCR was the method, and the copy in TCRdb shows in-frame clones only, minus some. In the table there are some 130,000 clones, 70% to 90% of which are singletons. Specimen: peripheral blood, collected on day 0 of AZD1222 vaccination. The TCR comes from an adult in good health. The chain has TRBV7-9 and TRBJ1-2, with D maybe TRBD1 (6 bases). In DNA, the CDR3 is TGTGCCAGCAGCACTAGTAGGACAGAACAAAGGGGCTACACCTTC. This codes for CASSTSRTEQRGYTF.